This T cell receptor (beta chain) emerged from a study of blood T cell repertoires in COVID-19. Participants came from some 26 US areas, aged roughly 18 to 89 years. Germline loops: CDR1 LNHDA, CDR2 SQIVND (reference sequence). V was cut by 3 bases and J by 2 bases, with 14 bases left in between. The CDR3 sequence is 15 residues long. Using immunoSEQ multiplex PCR, the repertoire was profiled, and TCRdb retains in-frame clones only, with some absent. The table lists some 200,000 clones, roughly 80% of them singletons. This TCR was recovered from a woman between 50 and 59 years old who had recovered from COVID-19. The V gene is TRBV19, the J gene TRBJ2-7, with D maybe TRBD1 (6 bases). Sequencing was done on a sample of PBMCs or T cells enriched from blood (not recorded which). CDR3 bases: TGTGCCAGTAGTATTGTCGGACAGCAGACCTACGAGCAGTACTTC. This translates into CASSIVGQQTYEQYF.